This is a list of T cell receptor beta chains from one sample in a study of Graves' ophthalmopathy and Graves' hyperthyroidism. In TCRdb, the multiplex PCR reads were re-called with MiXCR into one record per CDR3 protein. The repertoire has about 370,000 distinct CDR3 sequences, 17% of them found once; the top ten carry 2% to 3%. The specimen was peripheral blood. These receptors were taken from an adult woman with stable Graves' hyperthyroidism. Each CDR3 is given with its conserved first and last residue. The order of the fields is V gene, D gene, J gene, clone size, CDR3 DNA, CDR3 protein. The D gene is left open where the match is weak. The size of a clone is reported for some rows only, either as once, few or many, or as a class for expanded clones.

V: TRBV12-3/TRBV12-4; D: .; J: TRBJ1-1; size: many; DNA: TGTGCCAGCAGTTTAAAATTAGGCGGGCTACAGGGAAGTCTGAGGGACACTGAAGCTTTCTTT; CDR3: CASSLKLGGLQGSLRDTEAFF
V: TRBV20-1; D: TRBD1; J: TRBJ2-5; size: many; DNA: TGCAGTGCTAGACCCCCGACAGGGCGAGAAGAGACCCAGTACTTC; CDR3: CSARPPTGREETQYF
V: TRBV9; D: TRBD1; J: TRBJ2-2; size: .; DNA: TGTGCCAGCAGCGTAAGCTTCGGACAGGGGCACACCGGGGAGCTGTTTTTT; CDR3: CASSVSFGQGHTGELFF
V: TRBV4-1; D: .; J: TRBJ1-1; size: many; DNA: TGCGCCAGCAGCCAAGCACCAGGGCGGAGGACTGAAGCTTTCTTT; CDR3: CASSQAPGRRTEAFF
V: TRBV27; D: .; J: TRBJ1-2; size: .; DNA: TGTGCCAGCAGTCAAAGTAGTTTTCACAGGGACTATGGCTACACCTTC; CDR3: CASSQSSFHRDYGYTF
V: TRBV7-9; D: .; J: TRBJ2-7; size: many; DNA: TGTGCCAGCAGCCCCCGGGACTTCTCCTACGAGCAGTACTTC; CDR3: CASSPRDFSYEQYF
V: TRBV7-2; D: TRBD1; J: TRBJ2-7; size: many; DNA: TGTGCCAGCAGCGTAGGACAGGTCTCCTACGAGCAGTACTTC; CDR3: CASSVGQVSYEQYF
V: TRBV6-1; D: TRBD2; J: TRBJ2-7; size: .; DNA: TGTGCCAGCAGGATTGGGACTAGCGGGTATTACGAGCAGTACTTC; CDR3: CASRIGTSGYYEQYF
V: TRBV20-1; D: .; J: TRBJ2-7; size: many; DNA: TGCAGTGCCAAACAGAGGGGGGCAGGGTACGAGCAGTACTTC; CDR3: CSAKQRGAGYEQYF
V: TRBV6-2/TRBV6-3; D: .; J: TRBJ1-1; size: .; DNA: TGTGCCAGCAGTTACACTTTCGAGAACACTGAAGCTTTCTTT; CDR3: CASSYTFENTEAFF
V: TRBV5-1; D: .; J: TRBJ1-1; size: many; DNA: TGCGCCAGCACGCCCGGGACGGTGAACACTGAAGCTTTCTTT; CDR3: CASTPGTVNTEAFF
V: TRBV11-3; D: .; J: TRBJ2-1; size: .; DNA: TGTGCCAGCAGCTTAGGGCCAGCGGCTAATGAGCAGTTCTTC; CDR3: CASSLGPAANEQFF
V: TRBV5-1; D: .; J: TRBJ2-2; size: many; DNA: TGCGCCAGCAACTACGATTTTGGTGATACCGGGGAGCTGTTTTTT; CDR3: CASNYDFGDTGELFF
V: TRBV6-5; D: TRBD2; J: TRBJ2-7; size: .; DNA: TGTGCCAGCAGTTTAACATCCAGCGGGAGGGACTCCTACGAGCAGTACTTC; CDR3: CASSLTSSGRDSYEQYF
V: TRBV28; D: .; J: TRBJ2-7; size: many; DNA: TGTGCCAGCAGTTTCCCCGCCTACGAGCAGTACTTC; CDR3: CASSFPAYEQYF
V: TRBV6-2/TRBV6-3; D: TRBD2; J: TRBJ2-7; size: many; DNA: TGTGCCAGCAGTTACGTTCAGACTAGCGGACCCTACGAGCAGTACTTC; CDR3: CASSYVQTSGPYEQYF
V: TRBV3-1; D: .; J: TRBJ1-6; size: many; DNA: TGTGCCAGCAGCTTCCGGGAAGGGTCACCCCTCCACTTT; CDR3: CASSFREGSPLHF
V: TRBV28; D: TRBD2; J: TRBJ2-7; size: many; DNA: TGTGCCAGCACTACCGCGGGAGGGACCTACGAGCAGTACTTC; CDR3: CASTTAGGTYEQYF
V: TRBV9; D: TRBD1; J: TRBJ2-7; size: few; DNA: TGTGCCAGCAGCCCACAGGGGGAGTTAGGGGAGCAGTACTTC; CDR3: CASSPQGELGEQYF
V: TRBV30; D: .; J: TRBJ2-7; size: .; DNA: TGTGCCTGGGAGACAGGTGACTACGAGCAGTACTTC; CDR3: CAWETGDYEQYF
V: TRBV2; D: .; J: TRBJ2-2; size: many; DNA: TGTGCCAGCGGGGCCTATCTCACCGGGGAGCTGTTTTTT; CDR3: CASGAYLTGELFF
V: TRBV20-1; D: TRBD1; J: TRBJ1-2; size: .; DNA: TGCAGTGCTAGAGAGGTCGGGACAGCACTCTATGGCTACACCTTC; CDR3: CSAREVGTALYGYTF
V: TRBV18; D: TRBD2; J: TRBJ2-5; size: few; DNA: TGTGCCAGCTCATCAGAAGGGACTAGCGGGTACCAAGAGACCCAGTACTTC; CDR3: CASSSEGTSGYQETQYF
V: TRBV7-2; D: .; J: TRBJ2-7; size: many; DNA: TGTGCCAGCAGCGTCTCAGTTGACAGGCTTTACGAGCAGTACTTC; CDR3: CASSVSVDRLYEQYF
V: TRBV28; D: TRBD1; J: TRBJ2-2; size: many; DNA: TGTGCCAGCAGTTTACGGACAGGGCAAGGCACCGGGGAGCTGTTTTTT; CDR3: CASSLRTGQGTGELFF
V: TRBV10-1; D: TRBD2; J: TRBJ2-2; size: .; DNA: TGCGCCAGCAGCGGGAGGCCCGGGGAGCTGTGTTTT; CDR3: CASSGRPGELCF
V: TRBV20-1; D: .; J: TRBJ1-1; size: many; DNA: TGCAGTGCTAGTGTCCTGCAGGGGAATACTGAAGCTTTCTTT; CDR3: CSASVLQGNTEAFF
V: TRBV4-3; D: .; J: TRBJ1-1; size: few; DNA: TGCGCCAGCAGCGGGGAAGGGACTGAAGCTTTCTTT; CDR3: CASSGEGTEAFF
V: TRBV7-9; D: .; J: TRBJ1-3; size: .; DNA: TGTGCCAGCAGCCGGGTGGACCTCTCTGGAAACACCATATATTTT; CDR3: CASSRVDLSGNTIYF
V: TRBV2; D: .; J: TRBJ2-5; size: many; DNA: TGTGCCAGCAACCCCCAGCGGCAAGAGACCCAGTACTTC; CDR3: CASNPQRQETQYF
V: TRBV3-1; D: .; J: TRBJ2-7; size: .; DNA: TGTGCCAGCAGCCAAATGGGGACCTTGGAGCAGTGCTTC; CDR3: CASSQMGTLEQCF
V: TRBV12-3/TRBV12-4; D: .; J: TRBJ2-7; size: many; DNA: TGTGCCAGCAGTTCTACAGACAGGTACGAGCAGTACTTC; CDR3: CASSSTDRYEQYF
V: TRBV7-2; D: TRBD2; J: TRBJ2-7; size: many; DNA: TGTGCCAGCAGCTTAGTGGCTAGCGGCTTATACGAGCAGTACTTC; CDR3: CASSLVASGLYEQYF
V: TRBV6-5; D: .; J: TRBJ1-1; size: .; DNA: TGTGCCAGCAGTTACTCGGCCAGCTCCACTGAAGCTTTCTTT; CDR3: CASSYSASSTEAFF
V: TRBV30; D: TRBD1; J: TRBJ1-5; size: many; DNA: TGTGCCTGGAGCGGAGGGACAGTCGGTCAGCCCCAGCATTTT; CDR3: CAWSGGTVGQPQHF
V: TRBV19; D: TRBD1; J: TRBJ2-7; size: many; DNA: TGTGCCAGTAGTATGGGACAGGCGACTTTCTACGAGCAGTACTTC; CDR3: CASSMGQATFYEQYF
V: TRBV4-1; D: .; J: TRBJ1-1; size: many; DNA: TGCGCCAGCAGCCCGCACCGAAATGAGGACAGAAAGACTCTGAACACTGAAGCTTTCTTT; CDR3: CASSPHRNEDRKTLNTEAFF
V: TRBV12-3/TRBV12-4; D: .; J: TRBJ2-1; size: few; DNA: TGTGCCAGCAGTTTTAGGACAGGGTTGGGGGGAGGGTCCGCGAATGAGCAGTTCTTC; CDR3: CASSFRTGLGGGSANEQFF
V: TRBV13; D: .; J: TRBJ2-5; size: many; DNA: TGTGCCAGCAGCTTACGCAGAAAAGAGACCCAGTACTTC; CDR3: CASSLRRKETQYF
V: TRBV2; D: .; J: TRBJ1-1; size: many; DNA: TGTGCCAGCAGTTACGAAGACACTGAAGCTTTCTTT; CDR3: CASSYEDTEAFF
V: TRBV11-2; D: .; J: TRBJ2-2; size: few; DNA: TGTGCCAGCAGCCTTTTTGGACAGCTGTCGGGCACCGGGGAGCTGTTTTTT; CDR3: CASSLFGQLSGTGELFF
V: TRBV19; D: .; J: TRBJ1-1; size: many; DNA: TGTGCCAGTAGTGTCCACGCGGACGACACTGAAGCTTTCTTT; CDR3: CASSVHADDTEAFF
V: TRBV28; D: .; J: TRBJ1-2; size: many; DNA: TGTGCCAGCAGTTTTAGCCGCGGCAGCAATTATGGCTACACCTTC; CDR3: CASSFSRGSNYGYTF
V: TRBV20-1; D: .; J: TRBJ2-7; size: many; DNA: TGCAGTGCTAAGACTTGGGGCACGTCACTCTACGAGCAGTACTTC; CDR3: CSAKTWGTSLYEQYF
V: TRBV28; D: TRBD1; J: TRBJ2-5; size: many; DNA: TGTGCCAGCAGCCGAGACAGGGGAGAGACCCAGTACTTC; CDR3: CASSRDRGETQYF
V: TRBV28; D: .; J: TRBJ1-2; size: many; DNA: TGTGCCAGCAGTTTCAGGGGAATTGGGTATGGCTACACCTTC; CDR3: CASSFRGIGYGYTF
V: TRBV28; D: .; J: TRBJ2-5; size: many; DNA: TGTGCCAGCAGTTCCCTAGGGGGACGGGGAGAGACCCAGTACTTC; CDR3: CASSSLGGRGETQYF
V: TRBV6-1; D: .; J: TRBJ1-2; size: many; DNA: TGTGCCAGCAGTGAGGCCAGATTCTATGGCTACACCTTC; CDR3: CASSEARFYGYTF
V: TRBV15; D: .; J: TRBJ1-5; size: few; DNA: TGTGCCACCGCCGGGCTTATAGGACAGCCCCAGCATTTT; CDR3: CATAGLIGQPQHF
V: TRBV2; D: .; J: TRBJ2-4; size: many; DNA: TGTGCCAGCAGTGAACAGATCTTAGCCAAAAACATTCAGTACTTC; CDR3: CASSEQILAKNIQYF